One and the same sample provided the 13 T cell receptor beta chains below, sequenced in a study of graft-versus-host responses after intestinal transplantation. The antigens for these receptors are not known. Sequencing was performed with immunoSEQ multiplex PCR; in TCRdb, only in-frame clones are kept and a portion is missing. The table includes about 120,000 clones, 85% to 95% detected once. The sample consisted of unstimulated CD8+ T cells sorted from spleen or lymph node cells, taken before intestinal transplant. Receptors were obtained from a human donor who received an intestinal transplant.

The genes are TRBV4-1 and TRBJ1-1; 7 positions agree with TRBD1. V lost 1 base, J lost 7 bases, and 9 bases stayed unmatched. From germline, CDR1 is MGHRA and CDR2 YSYEKL. This CDR3 region has 15 residues. CDR3 DNA: TGCGCCAGCAGCCAAGTTTGGCAGGGGGATTATGAAGCTTTCTTT. It yields the protein CASSQVWQGDYEAFF.

This rearrangement joins TRBV5-4 to TRBJ2-7; no clear D. V was clipped by 3 bases and J by 2 bases, with 12 bases between them. Germline V CDR1 and CDR2: SGHNT, YYREEE (reference sequence). This CDR3 spans 14 amino acids. The CDR3 DNA reads TGTGCCAGCAGCTGGGCTGGCGGTGCCTACGAGCAGTACTTC. It translates to CASSWAGGAYEQYF.

For this clone: Different DNA sequences within this sample yield the same CDR3. V is TRBV2 and J is TRBJ2-7, with D unclear. This CDR3 is 11 amino acids long. Trimming took 6 bases from V and 4 from J, leaving 7 bases between them. Per the germline V gene, CDR1 is SNHLY and CDR2 is FYNNEI. The CDR3 DNA follows: TGTGCCAGCAGGTGGGATTACGAGCAGTACTTC. It specifies CASRWDYEQYF. Looking up the rest from reference TRBV2 and TRBJ2-7 gives the full variable domain: EPEVTQTPSHQVTQMGQEVILRCVPISNHLYFYWYRQILGQKVEFLVSFYNNEISEKSEIFDDQFSVERPDGSNFTLKIRSTKLEDSAMYFCASRWDYEQYFGPGTRLTVT.

J is TRBJ2-7 and V is TRBV6-5; D assignment may be TRBD1 or TRBD2 (5 bases each). Between the trimmed V and J ends, which lost 4 bases and 0 bases, there was a span of 10 bases. From germline, CDR1 is MNHEY and CDR2 SVGAGI. This CDR3 contains 14 residues. The CDR3 spells CASSLGESSYEQYF. The CDR3 bases are TGTGCCAGCAGTTTGGGGGAGAGCTCCTACGAGCAGTACTTC.

This sequence joins TRBV6-1 and TRBJ2-7, with D tentatively TRBD2 (5 bases). Trimming left V 2 bases short and J 0 bases short, with 8 bases between. The CDR3 contains 14 residues. CDR1 is MNHNS, CDR2 SASEGT, per germline. As DNA, the CDR3 is TGTGCCAGCAGTGAATTCGGACTCTCCTACGAGCAGTACTTC. This codes for CASSEFGLSYEQYF.

The V and J genes are TRBV28 and TRBJ2-7, with D perhaps matching TRBD1 (6 bases). Trimming cost V 1 base and J 6 bases, with 16 bases left between them. Per germline, CDR1 MDHEN and CDR2 SYDVKM. There are 15 residues in the CDR3. The CDR3 DNA is TGTGCCAGCAGTTTATTGTCAGCCGAACAGGGCGAGCAGTACTTC. This encodes CASSLLSAEQGEQYF.

The chain has TRBV9 and TRBJ1-5, with TRBD1 as a possible D gene (5 bases). Per germline, CDR1 SGDLS and CDR2 YYNGEE. The CDR3 consists of 17 residues. V dropped 0 bases and J dropped 0 bases, with 13 bases sitting between them. This CDR3 reads CASSVGDSPYSNQPQHF. For the CDR3, the DNA is TGTGCCAGCAGCGTAGGGGACTCCCCCTATAGCAATCAGCCCCAGCATTTT.

V is TRBV9 and J is TRBJ2-3; TRBD2 matches at 9 bases. Germline V gives CDR1 SGDLS, CDR2 YYNGEE. J lost 1 base, V lost 1 base, and 7 bases had no gene match. The CDR3 loop spans 17 amino acids. CDR3 region: CASSVKASGIRTDTQYF. In DNA, the CDR3 is TGTGCCAGCAGCGTAAAGGCTAGCGGGATTCGCACAGATACGCAGTATTTT.

The chain links TRBV9 to TRBJ1-1; D remains unclear. Trimming cost V 0 bases and J 1 base, with 7 bases left between them. The germline V gene has CDR1 SGDLS and CDR2 YYNGEE. This CDR3 has 14 residues. CDR3 sequence: CASSVVGENTEAFF. CDR3 DNA sequence: TGTGCCAGCAGCGTAGTAGGAGAGAACACTGAAGCTTTCTTT.

The chain has TRBV12-5 and TRBJ1-1; 7 nucleotides agree with TRBD1. The germline V gene has CDR1 LGHNT and CDR2 FRNRAP. With V trimmed by 1 base and J by 3 bases, 11 bases remained unmatched. CDR3 size: 17 residues. The CDR3 DNA reads TGTGCTAGTGGTTTGGCGCCGACAGGGAACTGGGACACTGAAGCTTTCTTT. This gives the protein CASGLAPTGNWDTEAFF.

This clone was detected only once. V is TRBV10-3 and J is TRBJ2-7, with 11 bases that match TRBD2. The CDR3 contains 14 residues. With 5 bases clipped from V and 3 bases from J, the junction kept 3 bases outside the gene matches. Germline V gene sequence: CDR1 ENHRY, CDR2 SYGVKD. CDR3 sequence: CAISSGLAGYEQYF. The CDR3 coding sequence is TGTGCCATCAGTTCAGGACTAGCGGGCTACGAGCAGTACTTC.

The chain is built from TRBV16 and TRBJ2-2; D might be TRBD2 (6 bases). V lost 4 bases and J lost 6, with 9 bases in between. The CDR3 sequence is 13 residues long. Germline V CDR1 and CDR2: KGHSY, FQNENV. The CDR3 region is CASSLQRAGELFF. The CDR3 coding sequence is TGTGCCAGCAGCCTCCAGCGGGCCGGGGAGCTGTTTTTT.

V is TRBV29-1 and J is TRBJ1-5, with TRBD1 matching over 7 bases. The CDR3 is 13 amino acids. V lost 7 bases to trimming and J lost 4 bases; unmatched junction nucleotides: 7. CDR1 is SQVTM and CDR2 is ANQGSEA in the germline V gene. CDR3 sequence (DNA): TGCAGCGCGCTGACAGGGCGGAATCAGCCCCAGCATTTT. Translated, it gives CSALTGRNQPQHF.